This entry concerns a single T cell receptor beta chain. The data are from a study of T cell responses to AZD1222 COVID-19 vaccine. J was trimmed by 5 bases and V by 1 base; bases with no gene match: 5. The germline V gene has CDR1 SGHTA and CDR2 FQGNSA. CDR3 length: 16 amino acids. The data were produced by immunoSEQ multiplex PCR, yet TCRdb's version contains in-frame clones alone and is incomplete. The sample contains about 120,000 clones, approximately 85% of which appear only once. The sequences come from peripheral blood, collected on day 0 of AZD1222 vaccination. This clonotype was obtained from an adult in good health. The gene calls are TRBV7-2 and TRBJ2-3, with 11 bases aligning to TRBD1. CDR3 region: CASSLGLGTGGDTQYF. The CDR3 DNA sequence: TGTGCCAGCAGCTTAGGTTTGGGGACAGGGGGAGATACGCAGTATTTT.